The following is a T cell receptor beta chain sequence with its context. The antigen is undetermined. TCRdb keeps only in-frame clones here, not all; method: immunoSEQ multiplex PCR. The table shows roughly 80,000 clones, with around four fifths occurring only once. This specimen comes from a study of T cell clones after liver transplantation. Findings and limits, study-wide: A significant post-transplant drop in circulating graft-donor-reactive CD4 TCRbeta sequences occurred in most of the 8 subjects.

CDR3 length: 14 residues. The germline gives CDR1 MGHRA, CDR2 YSYEKL. V was pared by 4 bases and J by 4 bases, with 13 bases between. The sequencing here drew on CD4+ T cells from blood, taken at the 22-month timepoint. The chain uses TRBV4-1 and TRBJ1-1; no clear D gene. This clonotype originated in a human patient who received a liver transplant. The graft donor may account for some of the T cells. The CDR3 is CASSPKRGSTEAFF. CDR3 nucleotide sequence: TGCGCCAGCAGCCCAAAGCGAGGGTCCACTGAAGCTTTCTTT.